This record covers a single T cell receptor beta chain. This clone has a single count. No antigen is known for it. No base qualities exist here, and no much larger clone lies one base off it. This entry comes from a study of cytomegalovirus exposure and HLA in healthy donors (dated by TCRdb to the late 2010s). Background on the whole study: According to an earlier analysis of several hundred of the donors, about 179 million T cells yielded 120 million or so unique TCR beta sequences and 276 Gb of sequence data. About 280 gigabases of sequencing data and approximately 91 million unique TCR sequences made up an early release that covered 640 HLA-typed donors. The genetic ancestry cluster associated with self-reported Caucasian donors included 81% of the 350 to 500 genotyped donors. The study aimed to test whether signatures of past pathogen exposure could be identified by cataloging public T cell receptors. The study profiled the T cell repertoires of approximately 700 subjects by immunosequencing and related them to cytomegalovirus serostatus. Besides the first cohort of around 700 subjects, a separate validation cohort made up of 120 different subjects was used. The study combined high-throughput TCR immunosequencing, statistical association of individual TCRs with disease status, and machine learning to predict cytomegalovirus infection status. In a later analysis, previously published TCR beta repertoires from several hundred donors were re-analyzed and high-resolution HLA genotyping was added so that TCR occurrence patterns could be studied. Rather than drawing on any new phenotypic data, the later analysis identified candidate immune exposures from TCR beta sequences and the way those sequences occurred across donors. In an earlier analysis of 587 of the donors, high-throughput TCR beta sequencing was used to judge whether each TCR beta V gene segment behaved as functional or pseudogenic. Donor age, sex, ethnicity and CMV serostatus were compiled alongside the repertoire data. In a later genetic analysis, genome-wide SNP genotypes for 398 of the 666 donors were used, and that subset was treated as a discovery cohort. All discovery cohort repertoires had been generated on a single sequencing platform. HLA typing covered class I and class II loci at four-digit resolution. Typing coverage differed by locus: A, B, C, DRB1 and DQB1 were typed in roughly 620-640 donors, DQA1 in around 500, DPA1 in some 570, and DPB1 in about 450. Because of strong linkage in the cohort, roughly five DR-DQ haplotypes were treated as single units for association and clustering. On average, 235,054 unique TCR beta nucleotide sequences were sequenced per donor among a few hundred genotyped donors of the cohort, with roughly 20% of those sequences being non-productive. What the authors observed across the whole study: Some 16 rarely observed V segments, including chromosome 9 orphons, were excluded from the earlier analysis of a few hundred of the donors because counts were too low. According to a later analysis, most CMV-associated TCR beta chains appeared to be HLA-restricted, and the HLA associations seemed to be driven largely by CMV exposure. In a later genetic analysis, fewer N-insertions in productive TCRs were reported among donors in an Asian-associated ancestry cluster than the roughly 710-donor mean. A later analysis reported that several top co-occurrence clusters appeared linked to parvovirus B19, influenza, CMV and Epstein-Barr virus. A few of the identified cytomegalovirus-associated TCR beta chains were confirmed in vitro to be specific for cytomegalovirus antigens. For the cohort, immune exposure information was limited to CMV serostatus. The cohort was sequenced for TCR beta chains only, and without alpha or paired-chain data the features that could be detected were limited. Strong co-occurrence of HLA alleles, especially DR and DQ, made assigning TCR associations to individual alleles difficult. In an earlier analysis of approximately 600 of the donors, most TCR beta V segments were observed in productive rearrangements about 87% or about 30% of the time, broadly matching IMGT annotations. Linkage disequilibrium might explain the correlated functional status among segregating V segments, but an unknown experimental factor could not be excluded. In a later analysis, HLA-associated TCR beta chains showed more clonal expansion and lower generation probabilities than non-associated chains that were equally common. A cluster of highly shared sequence variants was judged likely to be a technical artifact of the sequencing pipeline. HLA typing was unavailable for some donors at each locus, so association tests used only the typed subset. A further reported finding was that TCR beta sequences accurately predicted the HLA-A and HLA-B alleles for most subjects in the first cohort. In both the original and validation cohorts, the classifier was reported to diagnose cytomegalovirus status with high specificity and sensitivity. Most TCR sequences were observed very rarely across donors, whereas some public TCRs were present in many individuals. It was suggested by the authors that the approach could potentially be generalized to other disease states and immunological phenotypes. Specific HLA alleles were associated with roughly 16,000 TCR beta sequences at a false discovery rate of 0.05 in a later analysis. A later genetic analysis associated a missense DCLRE1C variant with V-gene and J-gene trimming of TCR beta chains, and an independent cohort replicated the association. In the study, around 150 TCR beta chains were listed as associated with cytomegalovirus. In a later analysis, the rate of TCR association differed among HLA loci, with DRB1 alleles having the most associated TCRs and HLA-C alleles having the fewest. Presence/absence analyses assumed roughly uniform sequencing depth across donors, an assumption that may not hold.

To prepare the library, the immunoSEQ multiplex PCR assay was applied. For the multiplex PCR, a mixture combining 60 forward primers for TCR Vbeta segments and 13 reverse primers for TCR Jbeta segments was used. The CDR3 region of rearranged TCR beta genes was amplified from genomic DNA by a multiplex PCR assay. On the Illumina HiSeq System, the amplified TCR beta libraries were sequenced as 87-base-pair reads. As for the authors' bioinformatics: A later analysis counted approximately 76 million unique TCR beta chains across the 500 to 850 repertoires, and approximately 11 million of these chains were shared by at least two donors. A nearest-neighbor algorithm error-corrected the raw reads and collapsed the reads into unique sequences, merging closely related sequences to remove PCR and sequencing errors. CDR3 sequences were aligned to IMGT reference sequences to assign V, D and J gene segments. For a sequence to be retained, a match of at least six nucleotides to both a V gene segment and a J gene segment was required. A rearrangement counted as productive if the CDR3 had no stop codons and remained in frame with V and J, and every other rearrangement counted as non-productive. CDR3 was defined according to IMGT convention as the region running from the second conserved V-encoded cysteine to the conserved J-encoded phenylalanine. The earlier analysis of approximately 590 of the donors excluded any sequence lacking an unambiguous match to a single V gene segment. In an earlier analysis of approximately 560 of the donors, a V segment was called functional when productive rearrangements were above 56.7%, and segregating when the standard deviation between donors exceeded 5%. A statistical classification framework was developed to diagnose cytomegalovirus status using the catalog of TCR beta chain sequences. In a later analysis, V and J genes were assigned by comparing TCR nucleotide sequences against IMGT/GENE-DB human TR gene sequences. Using the TCRdist pipeline, a later analysis assigned CDR3 sequences along with most-parsimonious VDJ recombination scenarios. A later analysis defined each TCR beta chain by its CDR3 amino acid sequence plus V-gene family, and excluded reads lacking a unique V-gene family. As a way to deal with suspected cross-contamination and a sequencing artifact, a later analysis dropped approximately 590 nucleotide sequences that were highly shared and had low generation probability. In a later analysis, a clonal expansion index was calculated for each public chain from normalized within-repertoire ranks of inferred template counts. A later analysis computed generation probabilities with a VDJ recombination model fitted to out-of-frame rearrangements, and checked the results against IGoR. In a later analysis, hypergeometric tests were used to score TCR-TCR, TCR-HLA and TCR-CMV co-occurrence, with a repertoire-size bias correction applied to TCR pairs. In a later analysis, false discovery rates were estimated by permuting HLA or CMV assignments 20 times. In a later analysis, co-occurring TCRs were grouped with DBSCAN, and TCRdist sequence similarity was added when clustering was performed within HLA-allele-positive subsets. Co-occurrence clustering excluded repertoires with fewer than 30,000 or more than 120,000 public chains, plus five with anomalous nucleotide sharing. TCRdb carries this immuneACCESS record with in-frame sequences only. Its versions omit some clonotypes, under half of them owing to an unresolved V gene in the studies checked, with the rest unexplained. The V and J calls and clone size come from that table; D and trimming were worked out from the DNA. For this sample there are some 160,000 clones; 77% appear just once. The ten largest clones capture under 2% of the sample.

In total, roughly 710 healthy bone marrow donors made up the cohort. At the time of sampling, every cohort member was nominally healthy, though immune exposures that went unrecorded were likely present. The donor tested CMV seronegative and was one of the 352 seronegative cohort members. A peripheral blood sample was provided by each donor, and peripheral blood mononuclear cells were used for TCR beta sequencing. Genomic DNA extraction from the blood cell samples was performed with the Qiagen DNeasy Blood Extraction Kit. Sample: PBMCs. The clonotype was recovered from a woman between 25 and 40 years old in good health and CMV-seronegative.

The CDR3 region has the sequence CASSPSSGYTDTQYF. The DNA sequence is TGTGCCAGCAGCCCTTCTAGCGGATACACAGATACGCAGTATTTT. Recombination connected TRBV5-8 to TRBJ2-3, and 7 junctional nucleotides match TRBD2. CDR1 and CDR2 are read off the germline V gene as SGHTS and YDEGEE. The CDR3 spans 15 residues, from the cysteine through the phenylalanine. Only the CDR3 region is kept as DNA, spanning 45 bases read in frame from base 1. V loses 4 bases at its end and J loses 2 bases; junction bases beyond the gene matches: 7.